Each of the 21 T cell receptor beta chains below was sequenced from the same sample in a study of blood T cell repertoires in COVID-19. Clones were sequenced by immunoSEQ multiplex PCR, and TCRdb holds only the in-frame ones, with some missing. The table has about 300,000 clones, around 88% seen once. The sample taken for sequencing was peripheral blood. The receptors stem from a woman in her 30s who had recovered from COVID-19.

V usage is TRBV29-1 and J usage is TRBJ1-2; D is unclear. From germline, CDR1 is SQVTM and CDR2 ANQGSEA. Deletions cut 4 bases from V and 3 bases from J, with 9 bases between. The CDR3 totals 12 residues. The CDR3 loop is CSVVKADYGYTF. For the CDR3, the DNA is TGCAGCGTTGTCAAGGCGGACTATGGCTACACCTTC.

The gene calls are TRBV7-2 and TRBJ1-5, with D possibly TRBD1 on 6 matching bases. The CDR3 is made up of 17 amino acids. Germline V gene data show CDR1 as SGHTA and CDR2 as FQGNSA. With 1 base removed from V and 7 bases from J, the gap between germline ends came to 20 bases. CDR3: CASSLGGGRGRGQPQHF. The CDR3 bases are TGTGCCAGCAGCTTAGGAGGCGGCAGGGGAAGGGGACAGCCCCAGCATTTT.

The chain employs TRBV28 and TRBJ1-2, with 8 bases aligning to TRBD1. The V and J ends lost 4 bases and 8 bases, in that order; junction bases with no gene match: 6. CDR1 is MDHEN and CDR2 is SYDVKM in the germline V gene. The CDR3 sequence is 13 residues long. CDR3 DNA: TGTGCCAGCAGTTCTCAGGGGGCGCGAGGCTACACCTTC. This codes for CASSSQGARGYTF.

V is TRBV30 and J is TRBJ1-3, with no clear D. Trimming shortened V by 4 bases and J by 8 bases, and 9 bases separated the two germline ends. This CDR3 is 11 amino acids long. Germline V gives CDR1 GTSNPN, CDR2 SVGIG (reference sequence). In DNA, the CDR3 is TGTGCCTGGAACACCGCGGACACCATATATTTT. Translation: CAWNTADTIYF.

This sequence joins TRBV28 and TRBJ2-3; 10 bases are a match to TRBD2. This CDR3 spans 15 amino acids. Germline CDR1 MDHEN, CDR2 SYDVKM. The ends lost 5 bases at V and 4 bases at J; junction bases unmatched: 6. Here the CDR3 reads CASSLSSGGPDTQYF. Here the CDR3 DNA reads TGTGCCAGCAGTCTATCTAGCGGGGGCCCAGATACGCAGTATTTT.

CDR3 in DNA: TGTGCCAGCAGCTTAGTAAGAGCCCGGGGCACTGAAGCTTTCTTT. It encodes CASSLVRARGTEAFF. The chain joins TRBV7-9 to TRBJ1-1, with D hard to call. This CDR3 is 15 amino acids long. Germline V gene sequence: CDR1 SEHNR, CDR2 FQNEAQ (reference sequence). V lost 1 base and J lost 4, with 13 bases in between.

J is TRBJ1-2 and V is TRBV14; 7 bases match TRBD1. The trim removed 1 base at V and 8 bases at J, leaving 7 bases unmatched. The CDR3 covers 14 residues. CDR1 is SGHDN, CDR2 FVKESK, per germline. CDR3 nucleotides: TGTGCCAGCAGCCAAGTCGACAGGGTTGGCGGCTACACCTTC. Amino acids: CASSQVDRVGGYTF.

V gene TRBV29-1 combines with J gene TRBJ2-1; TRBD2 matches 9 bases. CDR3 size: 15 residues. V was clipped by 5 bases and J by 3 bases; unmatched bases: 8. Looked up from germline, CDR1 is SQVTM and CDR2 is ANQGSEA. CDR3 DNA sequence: TGCAGCGTTCCTACCCAGCGGGGGGTCTACAATGAGCAGTTCTTC. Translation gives CSVPTQRGVYNEQFF.

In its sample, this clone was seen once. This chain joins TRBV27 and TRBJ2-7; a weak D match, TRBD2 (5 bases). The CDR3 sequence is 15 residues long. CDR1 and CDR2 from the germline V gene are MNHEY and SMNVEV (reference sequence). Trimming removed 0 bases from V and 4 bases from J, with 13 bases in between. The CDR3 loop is CASSLSNGRGYEQYF. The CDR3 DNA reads TGTGCCAGCAGTTTATCGAATGGCCGGGGTTACGAGCAGTACTTC.

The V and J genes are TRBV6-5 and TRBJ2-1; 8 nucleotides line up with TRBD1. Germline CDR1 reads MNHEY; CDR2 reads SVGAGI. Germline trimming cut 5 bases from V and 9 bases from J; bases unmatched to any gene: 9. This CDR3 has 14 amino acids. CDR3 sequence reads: CASSIGQGNSEQFF. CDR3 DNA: TGTGCCAGCAGTATAGGACAGGGTAACAGTGAGCAGTTCTTC.

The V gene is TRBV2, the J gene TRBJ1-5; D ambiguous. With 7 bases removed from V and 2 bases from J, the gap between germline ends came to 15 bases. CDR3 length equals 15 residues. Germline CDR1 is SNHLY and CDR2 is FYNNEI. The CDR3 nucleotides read TGTGCCAGCAATTCACTCCGGGGTGGCAATCAGCCCCAGCATTTT. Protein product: CASNSLRGGNQPQHF.

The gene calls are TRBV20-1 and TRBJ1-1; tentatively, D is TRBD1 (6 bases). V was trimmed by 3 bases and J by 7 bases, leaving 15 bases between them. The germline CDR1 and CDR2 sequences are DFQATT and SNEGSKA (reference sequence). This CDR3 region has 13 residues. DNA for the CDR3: TGCAGTGCTAGTACAGGGAAGCTTGATGAAGCTTTCTTT. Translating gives CSASTGKLDEAFF.

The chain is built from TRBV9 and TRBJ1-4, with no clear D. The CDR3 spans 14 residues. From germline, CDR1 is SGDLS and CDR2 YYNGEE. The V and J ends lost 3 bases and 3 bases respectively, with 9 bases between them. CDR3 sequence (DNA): TGTGCCAGCAGCGGAGGGAGTCCTAATGAAAAACTGTTTTTT. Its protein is CASSGGSPNEKLFF.

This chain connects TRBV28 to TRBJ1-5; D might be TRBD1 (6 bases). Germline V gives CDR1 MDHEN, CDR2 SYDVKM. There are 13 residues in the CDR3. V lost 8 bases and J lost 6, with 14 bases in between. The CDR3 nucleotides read TGTGCCAGCCTTCAGGGGCTAGGTCAGCCCCAGCATTTT. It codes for CASLQGLGQPQHF. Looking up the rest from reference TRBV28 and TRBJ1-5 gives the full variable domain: DVKVTQSSRYLVKRTGEKVFLECVQDMDHENMFWYRQDPGLGLRLIYFSYDVKMKEKGDIPEGYSVSREKKERFSLILESASTNQTSMYLCASLQGLGQPQHFGDGTRLSIL.

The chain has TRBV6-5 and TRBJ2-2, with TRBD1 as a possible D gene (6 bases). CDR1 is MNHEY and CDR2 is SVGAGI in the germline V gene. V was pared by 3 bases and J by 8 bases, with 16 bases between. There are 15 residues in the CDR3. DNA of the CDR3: TGTGCCAGCAGTTATGCATCAGGGGAGACGGGGGAGCTGTTTTTT. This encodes CASSYASGETGELFF.

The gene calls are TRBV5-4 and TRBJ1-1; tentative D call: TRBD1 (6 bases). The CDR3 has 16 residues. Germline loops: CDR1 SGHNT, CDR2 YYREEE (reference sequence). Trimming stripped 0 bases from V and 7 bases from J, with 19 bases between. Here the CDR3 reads CASSLAKGRGKGEAFF. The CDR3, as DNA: TGTGCCAGCAGCTTGGCCAAGGGCAGGGGAAAAGGTGAAGCTTTCTTT.

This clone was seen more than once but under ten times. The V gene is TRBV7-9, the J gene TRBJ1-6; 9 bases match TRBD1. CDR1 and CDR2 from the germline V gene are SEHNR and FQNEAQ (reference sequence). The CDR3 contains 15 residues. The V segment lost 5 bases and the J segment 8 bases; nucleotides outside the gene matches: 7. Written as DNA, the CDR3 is TGTGCCAGCAGCCCTCCGGGACAGGGTTATTCACCCCTCCACTTT. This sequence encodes CASSPPGQGYSPLHF.

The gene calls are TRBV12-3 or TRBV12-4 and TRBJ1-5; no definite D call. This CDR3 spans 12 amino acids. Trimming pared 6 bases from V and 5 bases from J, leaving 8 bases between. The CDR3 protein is CASRNSDQPQHF. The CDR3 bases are TGTGCCAGCAGGAACTCCGATCAGCCCCAGCATTTT.

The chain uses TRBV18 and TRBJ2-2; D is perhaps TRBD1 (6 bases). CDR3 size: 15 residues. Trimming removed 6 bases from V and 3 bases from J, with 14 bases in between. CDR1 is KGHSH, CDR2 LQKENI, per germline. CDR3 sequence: CASSLQGIHTGELFF. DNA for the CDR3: TGTGCCAGCTCGCTACAGGGAATTCACACCGGGGAGCTGTTTTTT.

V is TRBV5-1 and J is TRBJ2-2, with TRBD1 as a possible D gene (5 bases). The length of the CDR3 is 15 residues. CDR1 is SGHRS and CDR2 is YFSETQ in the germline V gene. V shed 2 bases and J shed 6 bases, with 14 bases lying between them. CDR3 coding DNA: TGCGCCAGCAGCTTCAGGGCTTCGGCTTCCGGGGAGCTGTTTTTT. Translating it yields CASSFRASASGELFF.

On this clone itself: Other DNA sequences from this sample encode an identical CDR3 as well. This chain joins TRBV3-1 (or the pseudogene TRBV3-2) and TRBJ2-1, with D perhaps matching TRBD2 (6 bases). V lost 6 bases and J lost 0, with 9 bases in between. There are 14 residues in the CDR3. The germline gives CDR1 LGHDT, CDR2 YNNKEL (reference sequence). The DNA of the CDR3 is TGTGCCAGCAGTCGGGGGAGCTCCTACAATGAGCAGTTCTTC. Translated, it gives CASSRGSSYNEQFF.